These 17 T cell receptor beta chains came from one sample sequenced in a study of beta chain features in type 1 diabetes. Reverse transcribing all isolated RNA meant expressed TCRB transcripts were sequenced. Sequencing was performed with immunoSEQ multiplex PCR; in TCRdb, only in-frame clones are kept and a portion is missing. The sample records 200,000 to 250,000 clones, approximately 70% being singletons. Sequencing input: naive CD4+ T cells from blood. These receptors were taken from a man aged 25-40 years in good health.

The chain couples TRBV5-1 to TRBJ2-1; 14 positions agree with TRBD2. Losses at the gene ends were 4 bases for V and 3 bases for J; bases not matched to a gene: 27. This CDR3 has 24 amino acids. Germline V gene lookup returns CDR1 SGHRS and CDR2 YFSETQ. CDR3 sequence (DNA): TGCGCCAGCAGCCCTATGGGACTAGCGGGAGAGGTCGTATCGAGAGAACCAAACTACAATGAGCAGTTCTTC. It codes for CASSPMGLAGEVVSREPNYNEQFF.

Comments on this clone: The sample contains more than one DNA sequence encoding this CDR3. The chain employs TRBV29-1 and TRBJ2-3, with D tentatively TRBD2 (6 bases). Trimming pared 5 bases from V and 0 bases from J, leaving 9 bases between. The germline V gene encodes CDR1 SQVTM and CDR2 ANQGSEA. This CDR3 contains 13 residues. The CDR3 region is CSVKGRSTDTQYF. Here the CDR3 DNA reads TGCAGCGTTAAGGGGAGGAGCACAGATACGCAGTATTTT.

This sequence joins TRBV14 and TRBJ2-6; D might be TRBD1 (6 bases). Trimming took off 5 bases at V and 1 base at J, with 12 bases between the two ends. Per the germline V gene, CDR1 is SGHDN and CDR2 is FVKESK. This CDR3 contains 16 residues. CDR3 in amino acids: CASSFLTGSGANVLTF. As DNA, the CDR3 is TGTGCCAGCAGCTTTCTCACAGGGTCTGGGGCCAACGTCCTGACTTTC. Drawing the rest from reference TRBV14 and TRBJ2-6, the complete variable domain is EAGVTQFPSHSVIEKGQTVTLRCDPISGHDNLYWYRRVMGKEIKFLLHFVKESKQDESGMPNNRFLAERTGGTYSTLKVQPAELEDSGVYFCASSFLTGSGANVLTFGAGSRLTVL.

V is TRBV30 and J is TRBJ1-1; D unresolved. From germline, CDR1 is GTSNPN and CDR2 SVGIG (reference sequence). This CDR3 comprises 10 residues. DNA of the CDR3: TGTGTCTTTATTCAGTCTGAAGCTTTCTTT. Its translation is CVFIQSEAFF.

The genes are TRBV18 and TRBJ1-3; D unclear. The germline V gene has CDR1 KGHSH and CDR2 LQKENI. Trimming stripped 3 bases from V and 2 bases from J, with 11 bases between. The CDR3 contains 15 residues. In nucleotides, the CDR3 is TGTGCCAGCTCACCGGTAGGAGGGCCTGGAAACACCATATATTTT. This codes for CASSPVGGPGNTIYF.

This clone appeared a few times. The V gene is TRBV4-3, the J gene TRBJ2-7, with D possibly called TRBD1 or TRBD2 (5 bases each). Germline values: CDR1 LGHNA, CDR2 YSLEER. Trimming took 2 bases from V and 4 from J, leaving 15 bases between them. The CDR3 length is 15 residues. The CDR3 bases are TGCGCCAGCAGCCAAAAGGCTGGGACGGCTTACGAGCAGTACTTC. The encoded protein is CASSQKAGTAYEQYF.

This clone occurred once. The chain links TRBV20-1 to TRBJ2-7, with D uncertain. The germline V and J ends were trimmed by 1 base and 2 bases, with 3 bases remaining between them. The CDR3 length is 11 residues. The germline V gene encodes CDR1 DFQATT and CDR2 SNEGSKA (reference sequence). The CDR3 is CSARGAYEQYF. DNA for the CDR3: TGCAGTGCTAGAGGCGCCTACGAGCAGTACTTC.

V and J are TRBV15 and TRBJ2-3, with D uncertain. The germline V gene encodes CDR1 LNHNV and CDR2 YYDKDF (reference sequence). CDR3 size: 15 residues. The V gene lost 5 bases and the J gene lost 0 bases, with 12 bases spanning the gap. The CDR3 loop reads CATSGSSTSTDTQYF. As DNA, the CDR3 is TGTGCCACCAGCGGTTCGTCCACTAGCACAGATACGCAGTATTTT.

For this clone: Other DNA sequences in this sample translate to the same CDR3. As DNA, the CDR3 is TGTGCCAGCAGCCGGACTAGCGGGAGTGTCAATGAGCAGTTCTTC. Amino acid sequence: CASSRTSGSVNEQFF. The J gene is TRBJ2-1, the V gene TRBV7-2; 13 nucleotides agree with TRBD2. CDR3 length: 15 residues. Germline values: CDR1 SGHTA, CDR2 FQGNSA. The V segment lost 5 bases and the J segment 6 bases; nucleotides outside the gene matches: 4.

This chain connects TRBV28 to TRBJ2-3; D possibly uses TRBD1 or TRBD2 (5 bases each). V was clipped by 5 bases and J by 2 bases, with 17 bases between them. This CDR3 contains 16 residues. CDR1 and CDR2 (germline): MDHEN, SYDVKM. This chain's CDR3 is CASSPRGSGHTDTQYF. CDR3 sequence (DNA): TGTGCCAGCAGTCCCCGTGGGAGCGGACACACAGATACGCAGTATTTT.

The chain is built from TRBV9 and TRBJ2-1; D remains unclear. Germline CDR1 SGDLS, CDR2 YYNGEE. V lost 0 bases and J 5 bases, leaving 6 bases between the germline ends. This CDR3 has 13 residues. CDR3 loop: CASSVERDNEQFF. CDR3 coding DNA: TGTGCCAGCAGCGTAGAAAGGGACAATGAGCAGTTCTTC.

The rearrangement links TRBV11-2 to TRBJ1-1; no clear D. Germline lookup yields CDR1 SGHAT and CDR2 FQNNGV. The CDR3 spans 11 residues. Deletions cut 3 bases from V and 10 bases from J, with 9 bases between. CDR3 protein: CASSFTRGAFF. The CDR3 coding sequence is TGTGCCAGCAGCTTCACAAGAGGAGCTTTCTTT.

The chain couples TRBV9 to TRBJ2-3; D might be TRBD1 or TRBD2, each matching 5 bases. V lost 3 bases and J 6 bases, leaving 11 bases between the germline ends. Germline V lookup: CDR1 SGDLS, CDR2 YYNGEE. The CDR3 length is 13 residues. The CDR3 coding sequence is TGTGCCAGCAGCGCCCTTGGGGGTGATACGCAGTATTTT. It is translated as CASSALGGDTQYF.

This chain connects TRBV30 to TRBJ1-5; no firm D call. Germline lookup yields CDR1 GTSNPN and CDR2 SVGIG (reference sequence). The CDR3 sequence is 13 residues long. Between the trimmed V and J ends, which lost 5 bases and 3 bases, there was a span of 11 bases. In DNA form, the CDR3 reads TGTGCCTGGGGCTCGCAGGACAATCAGCCCCAGCATTTT. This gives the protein CAWGSQDNQPQHF.

The CDR3 coding sequence is TGTGCCACCAGAAGTCGCGGAAATGAGCAGTTCTTC. This encodes CATRSRGNEQFF. This sequence joins TRBV15 and TRBJ2-1, with D unresolved. In germline, CDR1 is LNHNV, CDR2 YYDKDF (reference sequence). V lost 6 bases, J lost 7 bases, and 10 bases lay in between. The CDR3 is 12 amino acids.

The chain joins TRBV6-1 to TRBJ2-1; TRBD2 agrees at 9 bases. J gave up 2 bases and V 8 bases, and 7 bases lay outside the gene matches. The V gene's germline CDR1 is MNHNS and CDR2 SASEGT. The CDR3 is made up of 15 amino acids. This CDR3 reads CASGISGGTYNEQFF. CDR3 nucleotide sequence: TGTGCCAGCGGGATTAGCGGGGGAACCTACAATGAGCAGTTCTTC.

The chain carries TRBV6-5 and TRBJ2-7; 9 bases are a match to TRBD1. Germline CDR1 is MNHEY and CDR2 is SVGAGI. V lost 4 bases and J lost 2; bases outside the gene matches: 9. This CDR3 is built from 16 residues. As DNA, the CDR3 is TGTGCCAGCAGTTGGCGTCCCGGGACAGGGACCTACGAGCAGTACTTC. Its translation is CASSWRPGTGTYEQYF.